This T cell receptor beta chain originates from a study of cytomegalovirus exposure and HLA in healthy donors. Study findings and constraints: Evidence from a later analysis indicated that most CMV-associated TCR beta chains looked HLA-restricted. An Asian-associated ancestry cluster reportedly showed fewer N-insertions than the roughly 670-donor mean in a later analysis.

Trimming cost V 0 bases and J 0 bases, with 9 bases left between them. This CDR3 is built from 15 residues. CDR1 SEHNR and CDR2 FQNEAQ come from the germline V gene (reference sequence). In the PCR, 60 Vbeta and 13 Jbeta primers were used. Measured with immunoSEQ multiplex PCR; TCRdb has only the in-frame clones, and not every one. The sample has 75,000 to 90,000 clones; roughly four fifths are singletons. In regard to this clone: Its specificity is not known.

This sequence was found in a human donor in good health. This chain links TRBV7-9 with TRBJ2-7; no firm D call. Sequencing used PBMCs. CDR3 sequence (DNA): TGTGCCAGCAGCTTAGCTGTCCAATTCTCCTACGAGCAGTACTTC. Its translation: CASSLAVQFSYEQYF.